Each of the 21 T cell receptor beta chains below was sequenced from the same sample in a study of tumor-infiltrating lymphocytes in primary liver carcinoma. Without any cell sorting, about 19-30 mg of bulk tissue yielded co-extracted RNA and DNA. TCR beta cDNA was made from 450 to 600 ng total RNA with a constant-region primer. Libraries covering TCR beta were generated through three nested multiplex PCR rounds (using a slightly modified ARM-PCR). Primers for the first two PCR rounds were TRBV1-TRBV30 forward primers and a C-beta reverse primer (about 9 cycles per round). MiXCR was run by TCRdb on the multiplex PCR reads, yielding one entry per CDR3 protein. The repertoire holds 95,000 to 100,000 distinct CDR3 sequences, with under 70% as singletons. Sequenced: liver tumor tissue from sampling region 2. Subset in this sample: tumor region T2, inferior pole. Receptor source: a woman in her fifties or sixties with primary liver carcinoma and hepatitis B virus infection.

Details on this clonotype: The junction and the germline gene differ at one end; a read error may be behind it. The rearrangement links TRBV29-1 to TRBJ2-3, with D possibly being TRBD2 (5 bases). Germline CDR1 reads SQVTM; CDR2 reads ANQGSEA. CDR3 length equals 16 residues. DNA for the CDR3: TGCAGTGTTGAAGGTCAAGCGGTAGGGAGCGCAGATACGCAGTATTTT. It codes for CSVEGQAVGSADTQYF.

J is TRBJ2-1 and V is TRBV6-5; D is unclear. The CDR3 sequence is 13 residues long. Germline lookup yields CDR1 MNHEY and CDR2 SVGAGI. Trimming left V 4 bases short and J 10 bases short, with 14 bases between. The DNA for the CDR3 is TGTGCCAGCAGTTTGGGGTGCATCAGGGAGCAGTTCTTC. Amino acids: CASSLGCIREQFF.

The rearrangement links TRBV6-6 to TRBJ2-1, with TRBD2 matching over 9 bases. The CDR3 totals 15 residues. Germline CDR1 MNHNY, CDR2 SVGAGI (reference sequence). With 7 bases clipped from V and 5 bases from J, the junction kept 9 bases outside the gene matches. The CDR3 here is CASNSPGTSNNEQFF. The CDR3 DNA reads TGTGCCAGCAATTCACCCGGGACTAGCAACAATGAGCAGTTCTTC.

Regarding this clonotype: One end of the junction is discordant with germline, which a read error may explain. J is TRBJ2-3 and V is TRBV29-1; the D gene is possibly TRBD2 (5 bases). Germline V gives CDR1 SQVTM, CDR2 ANQGSEA. This CDR3 comprises 13 residues. This chain's CDR3 is CSVEKAGTDTLYF. The CDR3 DNA is TGCAGCGTTGAGAAGGCGGGTACAGATACGCTGTATTTT.

V and J are TRBV5-1 and TRBJ1-1, with 11 nucleotides matching TRBD1. Germline V CDR1 and CDR2: SGHRS, YFSETQ. V trimming: 6 bases; J trimming: 8 bases; junction bases outside the gene matches: 9. The CDR3 runs to 14 residues. CDR3 coding DNA: TGCGCCAGCAACTTTGACCGGGACAGGGGGGAAGCTTTCTTT. Encoded protein: CASNFDRDRGEAFF.

Turning to this clonotype: Sequence at one end of the junction differs from germline and may be a read error. The chain is built from TRBV12-3 or TRBV12-4 and TRBJ1-2; maybe TRBD1 (6 bases). The CDR3 loop spans 17 amino acids. This chain's CDR3 is CTSTFSQAGALNYSYTF. The CDR3 nucleotides are TGTACCAGCACTTTTAGCCAGGCGGGGGCACTGAACTATAGCTACACCTTC.

Points on this clonotype: Here the CDR3 omits its conserved ending phenylalanine or tryptophan, so a read error is the likely source. The chain recombines TRBV6-1 with TRBJ2-4; TRBD2 matches 10 bases. Germline V CDR1 and CDR2: MNHNS, SASEGT. This CDR3 is 16 amino acids long. V lost 6 bases to trimming and J lost 3 bases; unmatched junction nucleotides: 8. The CDR3 bases are TGTGCCAGCAGAATCGGGACTAGCGCGGGCAAAAACATTCAGTACTTG. It translates to CASRIGTSAGKNIQYL.

This clonotype is judged medium-sized. CDR3 protein: CASSLRLAEYQETQYF. In DNA, the CDR3 is TGTGCCAGCAGCTTACGGCTAGCAGAGTACCAAGAGACCCAGTACTTC. The V call is TRBV11-2, the J call TRBJ2-5, with D possibly matching TRBD2 (5 bases). Trimming cost V 2 bases and J 0 bases, with 13 bases left between them. Germline assignment: CDR1 SGHAT and CDR2 FQNNGV. There are 16 residues in the CDR3.

For this clonotype: This may arise from a read error, as a much more abundant clone is one base away. This chain uses TRBV5-6 with TRBJ2-7; unclear D gene. Germline loops: CDR1 SGHDT, CDR2 YYEEEE. Trimming pared 2 bases from V and 2 bases from J, leaving 14 bases between. CDR3 length equals 15 residues. CDR3 residues: CASSFLSEQTYEQYF. In DNA, the CDR3 is TGTGCCAGCAGCTTTCTCTCGGAACAGACCTACGAGCAGTACTTC. Drawing the rest from reference TRBV5-6 and TRBJ2-7, the complete variable domain is DAGVTQSPTHLIKTRGQQVTLRCSPKSGHDTVSWYQQALGQGPQFIFQYYEEEERQRGNFPDRFSGHQFPNYSSELNVNALLLGDSALYLCASSFLSEQTYEQYFGPGTRLTVT.

The J gene is TRBJ2-3, the V gene TRBV12-3 or TRBV12-4; D tentatively fits TRBD1 or TRBD2 (5 bases each). Trimming stripped 1 base from V and 2 bases from J, with 13 bases between. This CDR3 has 16 residues. CDR3 sequence: CASSLGDGVITDTQYF. The DNA for the CDR3 is TGTGCCAGCAGTTTAGGGGACGGGGTAATCACAGATACGCAGTATTTT.

The table lists this clonotype with a count of one. The V call is TRBV11-3, the J call TRBJ2-3, with a tentative D call TRBD1 (6 bases). Per the germline V gene, CDR1 is SGHNT and CDR2 is YENEEA. Trimming removed 8 bases from V and 1 base from J, with 10 bases in between. The length of the CDR3 is 13 residues. CDR3 residues: CASHRTGTDTQYF. CDR3 bases: TGTGCCAGCCATCGGACAGGCACAGATACGCAGTATTTT.

A note on this clonotype: An end of the junction differs from the germline gene, which may be a read error. The chain carries TRBV11-2 and TRBJ2-1; no clear D gene. The CDR3 totals 13 residues. Germline V lookup: CDR1 SGHAT, CDR2 FQNNGV. CDR3 protein: CVSSLGLNNEHLF. The CDR3 DNA sequence: TGTGTCAGCAGCTTAGGTCTTAACAATGAGCACCTCTTC.

The sample holds a few counts of this clonotype. This chain uses TRBV9 with TRBJ2-4; D call uncertain. V was clipped by 4 bases and J by 3 bases, with 11 bases between them. The CDR3 covers 14 residues. Germline CDR1 is SGDLS and CDR2 is YYNGEE. The CDR3 here is CASSPDGSKNIQYF. CDR3 sequence (DNA): TGTGCCAGCAGCCCGGACGGTAGCAAAAACATTCAGTACTTC.

Written as DNA, the CDR3 is TGTGCCAGCAGCTTTAGGGGCCTAGCGGGATTGAGAGTCCGCACAGGTACACAGTATTTT. Translation: CASSFRGLAGLRVRTGTQYF. The rearrangement uses TRBV11-2 and TRBJ2-3; 9 bases map to TRBD2. Germline CDR1 SGHAT, CDR2 FQNNGV. The CDR3 has 20 amino acids. V lost 3 bases and J lost 12; bases outside the gene matches: 28. The entire variable domain, with the rest obtained from reference TRBV11-2 and TRBJ2-3, is as follows: EAGVAQSPRYKIIEKRQSVAFWCNPISGHATLYWYQQILGQGPKLLIQFQNNGVVDDSQLPKDRFSAERLKGVDSTLKIQPAKLEDSAVYLCASSFRGLAGLRVRTGTQYFGPGTRLTVL.

This clonotype was recorded a few times. This may arise from a read error, as a much more abundant clone is one base away. The chain combines TRBV29-1 with TRBJ1-3; the D gene is possibly TRBD1 (6 bases). The CDR3 consists of 12 residues. Germline V CDR1 and CDR2: SQVTM, ANQGSEA. The CDR3 loop is CSSRTAGSTIYF. For the CDR3, the DNA is TGCAGCTCTAGGACAGCTGGAAGCACCATATATTTT.

For this clonotype: A much bigger clone sits one base away, suggesting this may be a read error. The V and J genes are TRBV7-9 and TRBJ2-7, with D perhaps TRBD1 (5 bases). V was trimmed by 4 bases and J by 3 bases, leaving 13 bases between them. The germline V gene encodes CDR1 SEHNR and CDR2 FQNEAQ (reference sequence). The CDR3 sequence is 14 residues long. The CDR3 nucleotides read TGTGCCAGCAGCTCCGGCGAGGACAACTACGAGCAGTACTTC. Its translation is CASSSGEDNYEQYF.

The chain recombines TRBV11-2 with TRBJ2-4; weak D call: TRBD2 (5 bases). Germline values: CDR1 SGHAT, CDR2 FQNNGV. CDR3 size: 15 residues. CDR3 residues: CAPGVSPLAKNIQYF. CDR3 sequence (DNA): TGTGCTCCCGGGGTCAGTCCCTTAGCCAAAAACATTCAGTACTTC.

The table lists this clonotype with a few counts. The chain has TRBV7-8 and TRBJ2-1; 11 nucleotides agree with TRBD2. Germline loops: CDR1 SGHVS, CDR2 FQNEAQ. The CDR3 runs to 16 residues. The V segment lost 5 bases and the J segment 0 bases; nucleotides outside the gene matches: 3. CDR3 loop: CASSPGTSGSYNEQFF. The DNA of the CDR3 is TGTGCCAGCAGCCCGGGGACTAGCGGCTCCTACAATGAGCAGTTCTTC. The variable domain in full, completed from reference TRBV7-8 and TRBJ2-1, reads GAGVSQSPRYKVAKRGQDVALRCDPISGHVSLFWYQQALGQGPEFLTYFQNEAQLDKSGLPSDRFFAERPEGSVSTLKIQRTQQEDSAVYLCASSPGTSGSYNEQFFGPGTRLTVL.

The chain carries TRBV6-5 and TRBJ1-1; D is perhaps TRBD1 (5 bases). Germline V gene lookup returns CDR1 MNHEY and CDR2 SVGAGI. CDR3 size: 14 residues. This CDR3 reads CASSYHGADTEAFF. The CDR3 nucleotides are TGTGCTAGTAGTTACCATGGGGCGGACACTGAAGCTTTCTTT.

A note on this clonotype: One end of the junction varies from germline; a read error may be responsible. The chain uses TRBV11-2 and TRBJ2-1; TRBD2 matches at 7 bases. CDR3 length: 16 residues. Germline assignment: CDR1 SGHAT and CDR2 FQNNGV. The CDR3 protein is CVSSLNSGRVENEQFF. The CDR3 nucleotides are TGTGTCAGCAGCTTAAATAGTGGGAGGGTTGAGAATGAGCAGTTCTTC.

V gene TRBV12-3 or TRBV12-4 combines with J gene TRBJ2-3; D is ambiguous. V shed 4 bases and J shed 7 bases, with 18 bases lying between them. The CDR3 extends over 15 amino acids. The CDR3 region is CASSSRGRRTNTQYF. The CDR3 DNA sequence: TGTGCCAGCAGTTCCCGCGGTAGGAGAACAAATACGCAGTATTTT.